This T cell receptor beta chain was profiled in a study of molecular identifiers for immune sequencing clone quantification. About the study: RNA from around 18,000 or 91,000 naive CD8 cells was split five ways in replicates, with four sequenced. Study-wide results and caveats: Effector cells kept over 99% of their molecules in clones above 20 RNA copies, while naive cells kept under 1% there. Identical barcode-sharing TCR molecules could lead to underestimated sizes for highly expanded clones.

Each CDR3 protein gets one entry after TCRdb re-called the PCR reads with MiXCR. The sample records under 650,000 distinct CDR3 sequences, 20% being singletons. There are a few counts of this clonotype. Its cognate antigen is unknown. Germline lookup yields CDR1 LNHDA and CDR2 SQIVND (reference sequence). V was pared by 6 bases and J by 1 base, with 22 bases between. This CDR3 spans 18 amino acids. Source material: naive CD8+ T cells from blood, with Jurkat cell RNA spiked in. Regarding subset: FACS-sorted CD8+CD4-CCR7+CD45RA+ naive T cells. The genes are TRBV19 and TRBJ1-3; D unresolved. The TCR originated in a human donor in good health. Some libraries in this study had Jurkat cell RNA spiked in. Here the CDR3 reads CASSPLQWYGTSGNTIYF. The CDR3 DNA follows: TGTGCCAGTAGCCCTCTCCAGTGGTACGGTACATCTGGAAACACCATATATTTT.